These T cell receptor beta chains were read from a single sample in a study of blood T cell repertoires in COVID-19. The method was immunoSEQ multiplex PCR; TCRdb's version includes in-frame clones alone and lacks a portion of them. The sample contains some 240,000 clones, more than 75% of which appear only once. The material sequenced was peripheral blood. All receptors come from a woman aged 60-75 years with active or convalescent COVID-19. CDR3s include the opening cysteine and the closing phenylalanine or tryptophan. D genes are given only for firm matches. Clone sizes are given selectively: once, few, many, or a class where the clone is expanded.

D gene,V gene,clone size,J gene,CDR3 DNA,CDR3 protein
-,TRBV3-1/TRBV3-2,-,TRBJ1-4,TGTGCCAGCAGCCACGATGTCATCGGTGCGGAAAAACTGTTTTTT,CASSHDVIGAEKLFF
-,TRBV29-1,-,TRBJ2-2,TGCAGCGTTGAAGCCAGGGGCACCGGGGAGCTGTTTTTT,CSVEARGTGELFF
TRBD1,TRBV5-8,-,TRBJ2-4,TGTGCCAGCAGCTATGAAGGGACAGGGAGAAACATTCAGTACTTC,CASSYEGTGRNIQYF
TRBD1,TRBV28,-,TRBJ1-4,TGTGCCAGCGGGCGGGTCGCCGGGACAGTCAATGAAAAACTGTTTTTT,CASGRVAGTVNEKLFF
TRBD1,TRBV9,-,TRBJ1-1,TGTGCCAGCAGCGAGGGGGCAGGAACCGCTTTCTTT,CASSEGAGTAFF
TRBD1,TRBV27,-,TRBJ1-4,TGTGCCAGCAGTTCGCTCCTCCATATCCGGGACAGGGGCGCCCGAAAACTGTTTTTT,CASSSLLHIRDRGARKLFF
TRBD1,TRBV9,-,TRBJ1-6,TGTGCCAGCAGCGTAGGGACCGGGACAGGGGACTCACCCCTCCACTTT,CASSVGTGTGDSPLHF
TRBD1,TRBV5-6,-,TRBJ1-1,TGTGCCAGCAGCCCAGGGACAGGGAGCATGAACACTGAAGCTTTCTTT,CASSPGTGSMNTEAFF
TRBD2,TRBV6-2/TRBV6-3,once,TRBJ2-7,TGTGCCAGCAGTTACGCCCCTAGCGGGGGGAACCGCTACGAGCAGTACTTC,CASSYAPSGGNRYEQYF
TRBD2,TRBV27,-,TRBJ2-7,TGTGCCAGTTCCCCCTTGGCTAGCGGGGGGGGAAGCTCCTACGAGCAGTACTTC,CASSPLASGGGSSYEQYF
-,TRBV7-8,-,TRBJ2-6,TGTGCCAGCAGCCTCAGAGGGGCCAACGTCCTGACTTTC,CASSLRGANVLTF
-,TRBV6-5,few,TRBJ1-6,TGTGCCAGCAGTTACTCCTCGAGCTCCTATAATTCACCCCTCCACTTT,CASSYSSSSYNSPLHF
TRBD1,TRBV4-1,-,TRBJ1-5,TGCGCCAGCAGCCAAGCCGGGACAGCCGTAGTGCAGCCCCAGCATTTT,CASSQAGTAVVQPQHF
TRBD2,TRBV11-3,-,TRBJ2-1,TGTGCCAGCAGCTCGGGACTAGCGGGGGGAGATGAGCAGTTCTTC,CASSSGLAGGDEQFF
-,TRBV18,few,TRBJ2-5,TGTGCCAGCTCACCGGTAGAACCCCGTGAGACCCAGTACTTC,CASSPVEPRETQYF
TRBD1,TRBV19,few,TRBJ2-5,TGTGCCAGTAGTATAGGAGGACAGGTACAAGAGACCCAGTACTTC,CASSIGGQVQETQYF
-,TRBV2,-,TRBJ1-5,TGTGCCTCCAACAGGGACCCCTTAGGGCAGCCCCAGCATTTT,CASNRDPLGQPQHF
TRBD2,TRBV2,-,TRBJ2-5,TGTGCCAGCAGCGAGGGTATGGCGGGGGGACAAGAGACCCAGTACTTC,CASSEGMAGGQETQYF
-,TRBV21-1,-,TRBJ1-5,TGTGCCAGCAGCAACCCCGGGACAGCCAGCAATCAGCCCCAGCATTTT,CASSNPGTASNQPQHF
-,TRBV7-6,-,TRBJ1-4,TGTGCCAGCAGCTTAGCCGCTGACGGGTCAACTAATGAAAAACTGTTTTTT,CASSLAADGSTNEKLFF
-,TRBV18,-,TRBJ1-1,TGTGCCAGCTCACCACCCGCAGGGCTGGGCACTGAAGCTTTCTTT,CASSPPAGLGTEAFF
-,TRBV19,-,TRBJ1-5,TGTGCCAGTACCGGGACTCCTTTTTTCTCCCAAAACTTCGCACATAGCAATCAGCCCCAGCATTTT,CASTGTPFFSQNFAHSNQPQHF
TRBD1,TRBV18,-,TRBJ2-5,TGTGCCAGCTCGGTGGGACAGGACCAAGAGACCCAGTACTTC,CASSVGQDQETQYF
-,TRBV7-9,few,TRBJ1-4,TGTGCCAGCAGCTTATCCCAGGGGAATGAAAAACTGTTTTTT,CASSLSQGNEKLFF
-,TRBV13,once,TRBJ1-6,TGTGCCAGCAGCCCAGAGGGTACGGGTTCACCCCTCCACTTT,CASSPEGTGSPLHF
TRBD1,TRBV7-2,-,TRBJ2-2,TGTGCCAGCAGCCGGGACAGCCGATTGAGGGAGCTGTTTTTT,CASSRDSRLRELFF